This TCR beta chain was obtained from a study of post-analysis software for immune sequencing data (dated by TCRdb to the mid-2010s). Turning to the overall study: Disease courses on record covered relapsing-remitting, secondary progressive and progressive-relapsing multiple sclerosis, though some patients had no subtype annotation. The patient repertoires were compared against some twelve previously published healthy control repertoires obtained from donors aged roughly 6 to 28 years. A subset of samples was prepared in parallel using single-end sample barcoding, then pooled and co-amplified after Illumina adapter ligation.

Library preparation was by PCR. These reads were obtained on an Illumina HiSeq 2500. To reduce PCR and sequencing biases, unique molecular identifiers were built into the TCR beta cDNA libraries. Approximately 500,000 cDNA molecules were obtained for every 1 to 10 million input T cells, so each molecule roughly corresponded to one T cell. The patient libraries were prepared and sequenced with the same protocol used for the earlier healthy control dataset. Within a given batch, samples were prepared together, multiplexed and sequenced on the same HiSeq lane. The authors processed their data as follows. Raw barcoded reads were processed with MIGEC, and single-read molecular identifier groups were discarded before consensus assembly and CDR3 extraction. VDJtools was used for post-analysis of the clonotype tables, and diversity was normalized by down-sampling every dataset to the size of the smallest sample. To correct batch-related cross-sample contamination, repertoire overlap clustering matched CDR3 amino acid sequences but not nucleotide sequences. The public reads were reanalyzed by TCRdb: fastp trimming at Q25, MiXCR alignment, in-frame beta chains only. CDR3 protein sequences are deduplicated, and each keeps its most common genes and DNA. V and J calls and clone size were set by TCRdb, not the authors. This sample is represented by 820,000 or so distinct CDR3 sequences; 53% of them were singletons. Jointly, the top ten make up approximately 4.3% of the sample.

The junction shows trimming of 1 base on V and 5 bases on J, and the gene matches do not reach 12 bases of it. Taken from the germline V gene, the CDR1 and CDR2 loops are SGHRS and YFSETQ. CDR3 length: 18 amino acids, cysteine to phenylalanine. The kept DNA is CDR3 alone, 54 bases in frame from the first base. What the authors observed across the whole study: The control group was slightly older than the multiple sclerosis patient group. Direct clustering with F measure showed strong co-clustering of samples prepared in the same batch, prompting a batch-effect correction. Multiple sclerosis patients had significantly lower normalized Chao1 diversity than controls, a result that suggests substantial peripheral T-cell clonal expansion. Four or five TRBV segments, including TRBV5-6, TRBV5-1 and TRBV20-1, were significantly more frequent in patients than controls.

Comment on this clonotype: It has no known antigen specificity. Per-nucleotide qualities are absent, and no much larger clonotype sits a single base away.

To demonstrate the VDJtools post-analysis software, TCR beta repertoires were profiled from the peripheral blood of more than 10 young patients with multiple sclerosis. The multiple sclerosis patients were children and adolescents ranging in age from roughly 6 to 16 years. Material: blood. The V gene is TRBV5-1 and the J gene is TRBJ2-1, with 10 central nucleotides matching TRBD2. This TCR came from a girl aged 5-17 years with multiple sclerosis. The DNA sequence is given as TGCGCCAGCAGCTTGAGCCCCAACAAGCGGGGGGGAGACAATGAGCAGTTCTTC. This is translated as CASSLSPNKRGGDNEQFF. Extended through the reference TRBV5-1 and TRBJ2-1 proteins, this CDR3 yields the full variable domain: KAGVTQTPRYLIKTRGQQVTLSCSPISGHRSVSWYQQTPGQGLQFLFEYFSETQRNKGNFPGRFSGRQFSNSRSEMNVSTLELGDSALYLCASSLSPNKRGGDNEQFFGPGTRLTVL.